This record concerns one T cell receptor (beta chain) sequence. V dropped 0 bases and J dropped 11 bases, with 10 bases sitting between them. The germline V gene has CDR1 LGHDT and CDR2 YNNKEL (reference sequence). This CDR3 is 12 amino acids long. MiXCR was run by TCRdb on the 5' RACE reads, yielding one entry per CDR3 protein. Of 25,000 or so distinct CDR3 sequences in the sample, less than 7% were seen once. The data are from a study of early T cells in non-severe SARS-CoV-2 infection. The TCR comes from an adult who was a healthcare worker with PCR-confirmed SARS-CoV-2 infection or an uninfected control (not recorded which). The sequencing input was whole blood. The chain has TRBV3-1 and TRBJ1-1, with no clear D. The CDR3 sequence: CASSQDEIRAFF. DNA for the CDR3: TGTGCCAGCAGCCAAGATGAAATCCGGGCTTTCTTT.